This TCR beta chain derives from a study of T cell responses to AZD1222 COVID-19 vaccine. The wider study: Doses given second, at about 4 or about 12 weeks, were pooled. Study findings and constraints: Spike-wide vaccine-associated CD4 TCRs dominated at 160-218 and 743-854. Nearly half of unique spike-specific TCRs reportedly avoided B.1.351 and B.1.1.7 mutated regions.

Germline CDR1 reads LGHNA; CDR2 reads YNFKEQ. Unmatched junction bases numbered 7, after V lost 1 base and J lost 7 bases. The CDR3 is made up of 15 amino acids. Repertoires were generated with immunoSEQ multiplex PCR, while TCRdb's copy carries only in-frame clones and drops some. The top ten hold 7.5% to 10% of the sample, which has under 200,000 clones, approximately 94% seen once. Concerning this clone: Its specificity is unknown.

The specimen comprised peripheral blood, sampled on day 0 of AZD1222 vaccination. The V call is TRBV4-2, the J call TRBJ2-1; 7 nucleotides align to TRBD2. This TCR derives from an adult in good health. CDR3: CASSQVASGPNEQFF. For the CDR3, the DNA is TGTGCCAGCAGCCAAGTGGCTAGCGGACCAAATGAGCAGTTCTTC.